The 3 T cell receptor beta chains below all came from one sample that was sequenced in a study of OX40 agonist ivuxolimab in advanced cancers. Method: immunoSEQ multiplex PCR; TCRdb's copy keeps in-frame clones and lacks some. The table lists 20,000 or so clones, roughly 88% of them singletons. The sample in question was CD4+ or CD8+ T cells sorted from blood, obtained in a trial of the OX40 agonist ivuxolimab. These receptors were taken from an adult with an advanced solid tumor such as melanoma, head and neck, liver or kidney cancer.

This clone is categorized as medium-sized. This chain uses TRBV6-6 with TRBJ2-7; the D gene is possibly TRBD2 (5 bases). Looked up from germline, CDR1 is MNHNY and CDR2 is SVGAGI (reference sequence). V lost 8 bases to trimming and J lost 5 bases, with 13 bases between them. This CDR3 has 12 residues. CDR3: CASLGRGNEQYF. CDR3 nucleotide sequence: TGTGCCAGCTTGGGGAGAGGGAACGAGCAGTACTTC.

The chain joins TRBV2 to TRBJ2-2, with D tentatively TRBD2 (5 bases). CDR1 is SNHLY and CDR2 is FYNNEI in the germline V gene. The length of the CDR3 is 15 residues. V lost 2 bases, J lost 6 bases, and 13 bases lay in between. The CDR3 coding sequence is TGTGCCAGCAGTGAAAGTCTAGCCAGGTCCGGGGAGCTGTTTTTT. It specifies CASSESLARSGELFF. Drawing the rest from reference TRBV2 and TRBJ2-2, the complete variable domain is EPEVTQTPSHQVTQMGQEVILRCVPISNHLYFYWYRQILGQKVEFLVSFYNNEISEKSEIFDDQFSVERPDGSNFTLKIRSTKLEDSAMYFCASSESLARSGELFFGEGSRLTVL.

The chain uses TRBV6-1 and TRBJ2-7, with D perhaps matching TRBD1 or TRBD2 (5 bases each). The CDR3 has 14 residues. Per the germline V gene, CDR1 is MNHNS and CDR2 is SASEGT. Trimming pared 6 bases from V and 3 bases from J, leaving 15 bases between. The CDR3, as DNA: TGTGCCAGCAGGGCGACCGGGACCGACTACGAGCAGTACTTC. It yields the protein CASRATGTDYEQYF.